The next 32 T cell receptor beta chains were all read from a single sample in a study of human T cells and chemical hapten exposure. Time point specified: pre-sensitization, week 0. Treatment in this sample: therapeutic diphenylcyclopropenone sensitization with weekly scalp DPC. TCRdb itself ran the RACE reads through MiXCR, one entry per CDR3 protein. The sample holds under 200,000 distinct CDR3 sequences; roughly 30% are singletons and the top ten take just under 3%. The sequences come from whole blood, collected in connection with sensitization to the hapten diphenylcyclopropenone (DPC). These receptors came from a woman in her twenties or thirties with alopecia areata. Some clones in this sample may be carry-over from other donors' samples.

This chain uses TRBV28 with TRBJ2-1; 8 bases line up with TRBD2. The CDR3 runs to 16 residues. Germline CDR1 is MDHEN and CDR2 is SYDVKM. The V gene end was trimmed by 2 bases and the J gene end by 5 bases; junction bases not matched to a gene: 8. The CDR3 DNA sequence: TGTGCCAGCAGTTTACCCCTCCAGCGGGGGAACAATGAGCAGTTCTTC. Protein sequence: CASSLPLQRGNNEQFF. The complete variable domain, with remaining parts taken from reference TRBV28 and TRBJ2-1, reads DVKVTQSSRYLVKRTGEKVFLECVQDMDHENMFWYRQDPGLGLRLIYFSYDVKMKEKGDIPEGYSVSREKKERFSLILESASTNQTSMYLCASSLPLQRGNNEQFFGPGTRLTVL.

This clonotype was picked up many times. V usage is TRBV6-1 and J usage is TRBJ1-1; no clear D gene. Germline-derived CDR1 and CDR2 are MNHNS and SASEGT. The CDR3 consists of 11 residues. Trimming pared 6 bases from V and 1 base from J, leaving 3 bases between. The CDR3 nucleotides read TGTGCCAGCAGGGAGAACACTGAAGCTTTCTTT. Its translation: CASRENTEAFF.

This clonotype was detected a few times. J is TRBJ2-7 and V is TRBV28, with D perhaps assigned TRBD1 or TRBD2 (5 bases each). Germline lookup yields CDR1 MDHEN and CDR2 SYDVKM. The CDR3 has 14 residues. V was cut by 2 bases and J by 7 bases, with 15 bases left in between. In nucleotides, the CDR3 is TGTGCCAGCAGTTTACGGCAGGGACGGGAAGAGCAGTACTTC. As protein: CASSLRQGREEQYF.

This clonotype was seen ten or more times. The chain employs TRBV4-3 and TRBJ2-7; 8 bases align to TRBD2. This CDR3 has 15 residues. Germline V gives CDR1 LGHNA, CDR2 YSLEER. The J segment lost 7 bases and the V segment lost 1 base, leaving 9 bases of the junction unmatched. CDR3 bases: TGCGCCAGCAGCCAAGGGCGGACTAGCAGAAAAGAGCAGTACTTC. It translates to CASSQGRTSRKEQYF.

In its sample, this clonotype was seen many times. The chain carries TRBV20-1 and TRBJ1-5; TRBD1 might be the D (6 bases). Trimming removed 5 bases at V and 6 bases at J, with 23 bases between. Germline V lookup: CDR1 DFQATT, CDR2 SNEGSKA (reference sequence). This CDR3 region has 16 residues. The CDR3 nucleotides read TGCAGTGCTTTGGGGGGGGCCGACGGTAGGGGTCAGCCCCAGCATTTT. It encodes CSALGGADGRGQPQHF.

This clonotype has only a few counts. The V and J genes are TRBV7-9 and TRBJ2-1, with TRBD2 matching over 7 bases. V shed 7 bases, J shed 5 bases, and the junction held 14 bases outside the gene matches. CDR1 and CDR2 (germline): SEHNR, FQNEAQ (reference sequence). The CDR3 extends over 16 amino acids. The chain's CDR3 is CASTTRGGRTHNEQFF. The DNA for the CDR3 is TGTGCCAGCACCACACGCGGGGGACGGACACACAATGAGCAGTTCTTC.

This chain links TRBV28 with TRBJ1-3; D is unclear. V lost 2 bases, J lost 2 bases, and 7 bases lay in between. The length of the CDR3 is 14 residues. Germline assignment: CDR1 MDHEN and CDR2 SYDVKM. Written as DNA, the CDR3 is TGTGCCAGCAGTTTACACACCCCTGGAAACACCATATATTTT. Its protein is CASSLHTPGNTIYF. The variable domain in full, completed from reference TRBV28 and TRBJ1-3, reads DVKVTQSSRYLVKRTGEKVFLECVQDMDHENMFWYRQDPGLGLRLIYFSYDVKMKEKGDIPEGYSVSREKKERFSLILESASTNQTSMYLCASSLHTPGNTIYFGEGSWLTVV.

V gene TRBV5-8 combines with J gene TRBJ2-1; weak D call: TRBD2 (5 bases). The V end lost 1 base, the J end lost 6 bases, and 8 bases lay between the germline ends. Germline CDR1 reads SGHTS; CDR2 reads YDEGEE. The CDR3 runs to 13 residues. CDR3 in amino acids: CASSLYSGNEQFF. The CDR3 nucleotides are TGTGCCAGCAGCTTGTACAGCGGCAATGAGCAGTTCTTC. Full variable domain (rest looked up from reference TRBV5-8 and TRBJ2-1): EAGVTQSPTHLIKTRGQQATLRCSPISGHTSVYWYQQALGLGLQFLLWYDEGEERNRGNFPPRFSGRQFPNYSSELNVNALELEDSALYLCASSLYSGNEQFFGPGTRLTVL.

This clonotype was seen only a few times. The chain recombines TRBV6-5 with TRBJ1-6; 7 nucleotides match TRBD1. The CDR3 totals 14 residues. V shed 6 bases and J 9 bases; nucleotides not matched to a gene: 8. Germline assignment: CDR1 MNHEY and CDR2 SVGAGI. CDR3 amino acids: CASRRDRSVSPLHF. DNA for the CDR3: TGTGCCAGCAGAAGGGACAGATCCGTTTCACCCCTCCACTTT.

Many counts were recorded for this clonotype. V is TRBV7-2 and J is TRBJ1-5; D is perhaps TRBD1 (5 bases). Between the trimmed V and J ends, which lost 6 bases and 6 bases, there was a span of 9 bases. There are 12 residues in the CDR3. CDR1 is SGHTA, CDR2 FQGNSA, per germline. The CDR3 loop is CASSSGGQPQHF. The DNA of the CDR3 is TGTGCCAGCAGTTCGGGGGGTCAGCCCCAGCATTTT. Complete variable domain (other parts from reference TRBV7-2 and TRBJ1-5): GAGVSQSPSNKVTEKGKDVELRCDPISGHTALYWYRQSLGQGLEFLIYFQGNSAPDKSGLPSDRFSAERTGGSVSTLTIQRTQQEDSAVYLCASSSGGQPQHFGDGTRLSIL.

The V and J genes are TRBV7-6 and TRBJ1-6, with D unresolved. V shed 4 bases and J shed 6 bases, with 10 bases lying between them. CDR1 is SGHVS, CDR2 FNYEAQ, per germline. The CDR3 has 14 residues. For the CDR3, the DNA is TGTGCCAGCAGCTCCACAGCCTTTAATTCACCCCTCCACTTT. Translated: CASSSTAFNSPLHF. The entire variable domain, with the rest obtained from reference TRBV7-6 and TRBJ1-6, is as follows: GAGVSQSPRYKVTKRGQDVALRCDPISGHVSLYWYRQALGQGPEFLTYFNYEAQQDKSGLPNDRFSAERPEGSISTLTIQRTEQRDSAMYRCASSSTAFNSPLHFGNGTRLTVT.

CDR3 bases: TGCGCCAGCAGCCAGGTCGGCACAGATACGCAGTATTTT. Translation gives CASSQVGTDTQYF. J is TRBJ2-3 and V is TRBV4-3; D is unclear. Trimming took 3 bases from V and 1 from J, leaving 5 bases between them. There are 13 residues in the CDR3. Germline V gene sequence: CDR1 LGHNA, CDR2 YSLEER.

This clonotype was seen a few times. The V call is TRBV5-1, the J call TRBJ2-2; tentatively, D is TRBD2 (5 bases). Germline V gene data show CDR1 as SGHRS and CDR2 as YFSETQ. This CDR3 contains 14 residues. V lost 4 bases to trimming and J lost 2 bases, with 9 bases between them. The chain's CDR3 is CASSKGVNTGELFF. The CDR3, as DNA: TGCGCCAGCAGCAAGGGAGTTAACACCGGGGAGCTGTTTTTT.

This clonotype was recorded at least ten times. This chain links TRBV28 with TRBJ1-2, with 7 bases aligning to TRBD1. The CDR3 consists of 14 residues. The ends lost 1 base at V and 4 bases at J; junction bases unmatched: 3. Germline V gene data show CDR1 as MDHEN and CDR2 as SYDVKM. The CDR3 nucleotides read TGTGCCAGCAGTTTATCGACAGGGATCTATGGCTACACCTTC. This gives the protein CASSLSTGIYGYTF.

The chain combines TRBV27 with TRBJ1-6, with D uncertain. The germline gives CDR1 MNHEY, CDR2 SMNVEV (reference sequence). V dropped 5 bases and J dropped 10 bases, with 12 bases sitting between them. This CDR3 region has 13 residues. The CDR3 here is CASSRVGISPLHF. The CDR3 DNA is TGTGCCAGCAGTCGAGTTGGCATATCACCCCTCCACTTT.

The genes are TRBV7-3 and TRBJ2-7; 7 bases align to TRBD1. This CDR3 is 13 amino acids long. Germline-derived CDR1 and CDR2 are SGHTA and FQGTGA. The V gene end was trimmed by 5 bases and the J gene end by 5 bases; junction bases not matched to a gene: 6. CDR3 DNA: TGTGCCAGCAGCAGGGGGCCCAGGGACGAGCAGTACTTC. It codes for CASSRGPRDEQYF. The entire variable domain, with the rest obtained from reference TRBV7-3 and TRBJ2-7, is as follows: GAGVSQTPSNKVTEKGKYVELRCDPISGHTALYWYRQSLGQGPEFLIYFQGTGAADDSGLPNDRFFAVRPEGSVSTLKIQRTERGDSAVYLCASSRGPRDEQYFGPGTRLTVT.

This sequence joins TRBV12-3 or TRBV12-4 and TRBJ2-4; no definite D call. V was trimmed by 10 bases and J by 5 bases, leaving 15 bases between them. The CDR3 consists of 13 residues. The DNA for the CDR3 is TGTGCCACTACTCCCGGCAGTCAAAACATTCAGTACTTC. Its translation is CATTPGSQNIQYF.

The table lists this clonotype with a few counts. The V gene is TRBV5-1, the J gene TRBJ2-2, with a possible D match to TRBD1 (5 bases). The germline V gene has CDR1 SGHRS and CDR2 YFSETQ. Trimming removed 0 bases from V and 14 bases from J, with 20 bases in between. CDR3 size: 15 residues. The CDR3 here is CASSLASWGTASLFF. CDR3 nucleotides: TGCGCCAGCAGCTTGGCTTCTTGGGGCACGGCTAGTCTGTTTTTT.

This clonotype showed up just a few times. V is TRBV9 and J is TRBJ2-7; D not resolved. The CDR3 is made up of 14 amino acids. Germline loops: CDR1 SGDLS, CDR2 YYNGEE. The ends were cut back, 0 bases at V and 0 bases at J, with 7 bases in the middle. For the CDR3, the DNA is TGTGCCAGCAGCGTAGGAACAGCCTCCTACGAGCAGTACTTC. It yields the protein CASSVGTASYEQYF.

This clonotype was detected many times. This rearrangement joins TRBV6-2 or TRBV6-3 to TRBJ2-7, with 13 positions matching TRBD2. The germline V gene has CDR1 MNHEY and CDR2 SVGEGT. The CDR3 runs 14 residues. Germline trimming cut 4 bases from V and 4 bases from J; bases unmatched to any gene: 1. CDR3 sequence (DNA): TGTGCCAGCAGTTGGACTAGCGGGAGTTACGAGCAGTACTTC. It codes for CASSWTSGSYEQYF.

This sequence joins TRBV5-1 and TRBJ2-7, with TRBD1 matching 12 bases. The V gene end was trimmed by 4 bases and the J gene end by 1 base; junction bases not matched to a gene: 9. The V gene's germline CDR1 is SGHRS and CDR2 YFSETQ. The CDR3 consists of 17 residues. The CDR3 protein is CASSPRGTGGRSYEQYF. CDR3 DNA sequence: TGCGCCAGCAGCCCCCGGGGGACAGGGGGCCGATCCTACGAGCAGTACTTC.

The rearrangement joins TRBV5-1 to TRBJ2-1; TRBD2 agrees at 9 bases. Germline V gene sequence: CDR1 SGHRS, CDR2 YFSETQ. Trimming took 4 bases from V and 6 from J; bases not matched to a gene: 2. The CDR3 runs to 13 residues. The CDR3 region has the DNA TGCGCCAGCAGCGTGGGACTAGCCAATGAGCAGTTCTTC. Translated: CASSVGLANEQFF.

This sequence joins TRBV21-1 and TRBJ2-3; the D call in the table, TRBD1, was not verified against the DNA. TRBV21-1 is a recognized pseudogene. CDR3 length: 18 residues. CDR3 amino acids: CASSKVTGGQISTDTQYF. DNA for the CDR3: TGTGCCAGCAGCAAAGTAACAGGGGGCCAGATCAGCACAGATACGCAGTATTTT.

This sequence joins TRBV7-9 and TRBJ2-7, with D perhaps being TRBD1 or TRBD2 (6 bases each). Germline CDR1 SEHNR, CDR2 FQNEAQ (reference sequence). Trimming cost V 4 bases and J 4 bases, with 11 bases left between them. The CDR3 covers 13 residues. The CDR3 protein is CASSSRGEYEQYF. CDR3 sequence (DNA): TGTGCCAGCAGCTCAAGGGGGGAGTACGAGCAGTACTTC.

This clonotype was detected ten times or more. The V call is TRBV6-2 or TRBV6-3, the J call TRBJ2-2, with 8 bases lining up with TRBD1. CDR1 is MNHEY, CDR2 SVGEGT, per germline. V shed 6 bases, J shed 3 bases, and the junction held 9 bases outside the gene matches. The CDR3 has 16 residues. Here the CDR3 DNA reads TGTGCCAGCAGGAACAGGACAGGGAAGGACACCGGGGAGCTGTTTTTT. Its protein is CASRNRTGKDTGELFF.

This clonotype was found once. V is TRBV4-3 and J is TRBJ1-3, with D perhaps matching TRBD1 (5 bases). The CDR3 contains 16 residues. Germline CDR1 LGHNA, CDR2 YSLEER. V lost 0 bases and J lost 0, with 9 bases in between. The CDR3 DNA follows: TGCGCCAGCAGCCAAGATTGGGGGTCCTCTGGAAACACCATATATTTT. This encodes CASSQDWGSSGNTIYF.

This clonotype showed up just a few times. The rearrangement uses TRBV7-2 and TRBJ1-2, with 10 bases lining up with TRBD1. The germline V gene encodes CDR1 SGHTA and CDR2 FQGNSA. The ends lost 4 bases at V and 3 bases at J; junction bases unmatched: 8. CDR3 length equals 16 residues. The CDR3 loop is CASSSQQGQGDYGYTF. The CDR3 DNA sequence: TGTGCCAGCAGCTCGCAACAAGGACAGGGGGACTATGGCTACACCTTC.

This clonotype was observed at least ten times. The chain is built from TRBV6-2 or TRBV6-3 and TRBJ2-7; D ambiguous. The length of the CDR3 is 13 residues. V gave up 7 bases and J gave up 1 base, with 11 bases separating them. Germline V gene sequence: CDR1 MNHEY, CDR2 SVGEGT. The CDR3 nucleotides are TGTGCCAGCACCCGGGCCCTTTCCTACGAGCAGTACTTC. Encoded protein: CASTRALSYEQYF.

The V gene is TRBV7-2, the J gene TRBJ2-7; 13 nucleotides line up with TRBD2. After removal of 4 bases from V and 3 bases from J, the junction contained 12 bases not matched to a gene. This CDR3 comprises 18 residues. Looked up from germline, CDR1 is SGHTA and CDR2 is FQGNSA. CDR3 coding DNA: TGTGCCAGCAGCTGGACTAGCGGGGGCCCGATTGGGATCTACGAGCAGTACTTC. This translates into CASSWTSGGPIGIYEQYF.

This clonotype was recorded a few times. The CDR3 sequence is CASSPVNSPLHF. CDR3 DNA sequence: TGTGCCAGCAGCCCCGTGAATTCACCCCTCCACTTT. The chain recombines TRBV6-2 or TRBV6-3 with TRBJ1-6; no firm D call. The CDR3 is 12 residues long. Trimming stripped 6 bases from V and 7 bases from J, with 7 bases between. CDR1 is MNHEY, CDR2 SVGEGT, per germline.

This clonotype turned up a few times. The V gene is TRBV9, the J gene TRBJ1-3; D is unresolved. The CDR3 sequence is 14 residues long. Looked up from germline, CDR1 is SGDLS and CDR2 is YYNGEE. Trimming cost V 1 base and J 6 bases, with 11 bases left between them. Here the CDR3 DNA reads TGTGCCAGCAGCGTATTTGATGAATCAAACACCATATATTTT. It translates to CASSVFDESNTIYF.

J is TRBJ2-5 and V is TRBV28, with unresolved D. V dropped 6 bases and J dropped 0 bases, with 8 bases sitting between them. The CDR3 covers 13 residues. The germline V gene has CDR1 MDHEN and CDR2 SYDVKM. The CDR3 bases are TGTGCCAGCAGCCCCCCCTACCAAGAGACCCAGTACTTC. It translates to CASSPPYQETQYF.